This T cell receptor beta chain emerged from a study of CD8 T cells in Susac syndrome. High-throughput TCR beta sequencing covered peripheral CD8+ and CD4+ T cells. Negative isolation yielded the CD8+ and CD4+ T cells, while FACS enriched the TEMRA cells. Overall study results and limits: The authors acknowledged that the study's TCR sequencing and HLA analysis involved relatively few individuals.

The CDR3 has 13 amino acids. Germline CDR1 reads SQVTM; CDR2 reads ANQGSEA. V gave up 7 bases and J gave up 4 bases; unmatched junction bases: 3. Regarding this clonotype: The antigen is not known.

Random hexamers were used to reverse transcribe an amount of roughly 0.5 to 1 ug RNA. An immunoSEQ multiplex PCR generated amplified TCR beta CDR3 products spanning 54 Vbeta and 13 Jbeta. TCRdb reprocessed the immunoSEQ multiplex PCR reads via MiXCR and lists one record per CDR3 protein. The table has more than 70,000 distinct CDR3 sequences, roughly 91% seen once. The source material was CD8+ T cells from PBMCs. The rearrangement uses TRBV29-1 and TRBJ2-2, with 10 bases aligning to TRBD1. The source is a human donor in good health. Written as DNA, the CDR3 is TGCAGCGGGGGGACAGGGGTCACCGGGGAGCTGTTTTTT. Encoded protein: CSGGTGVTGELFF.